These 32 T cell receptor beta chains share one sample of origin, sequenced in a study of blood T cell repertoires in COVID-19. Profiling relied on immunoSEQ multiplex PCR, and the TCRdb table lists in-frame clones only, not all of them. The sample consists of about 210,000 clones, 81% of them appearing once. Sample: PBMCs or T cells enriched from blood (not recorded which). The receptors come from a woman aged 45-59 years with acute COVID-19.

The chain employs TRBV4-1 and TRBJ2-7; 9 bases align to TRBD2. The V gene's germline CDR1 is MGHRA and CDR2 YSYEKL. This CDR3 has 15 residues. Trimming at V came to 2 bases and at J to 5 bases, leaving 7 bases not matched to a gene. The CDR3 protein is CASSQLASGIDEQYF. CDR3 sequence (DNA): TGCGCCAGCAGCCAACTCGCTAGCGGGATTGACGAGCAGTACTTC.

The rearrangement uses TRBV7-3 and TRBJ1-1; a possible D gene is TRBD1 (5 bases). Germline V gives CDR1 SGHTA, CDR2 FQGTGA. The CDR3 is 15 amino acids. V was shortened by 5 bases and J by 0 bases, with 13 bases between the two germline ends. The CDR3 is CASSEDSLMNTEAFF. CDR3 sequence (DNA): TGTGCCAGCAGCGAAGACAGCCTCATGAACACTGAAGCTTTCTTT.

V and J are TRBV4-1 and TRBJ2-1, with D possibly matching TRBD1 (6 bases). Trimming took off 1 base at V and 6 bases at J, with 13 bases between the two ends. Germline V gives CDR1 MGHRA, CDR2 YSYEKL. CDR3 size: 15 residues. CDR3 protein: CASSQVDRDTNEQFF. The CDR3 coding sequence is TGCGCCAGCAGCCAAGTCGACCGGGACACCAATGAGCAGTTCTTC.

The chain couples TRBV28 to TRBJ2-7, with TRBD2 as a possible D gene (6 bases). With 8 bases removed from V and 3 bases from J, the gap between germline ends came to 17 bases. Germline CDR1 and CDR2: MDHEN and SYDVKM. The CDR3 runs 14 residues. CDR3 region: CASRTAQGGYEQYF. The DNA of the CDR3 is TGTGCCAGCCGAACGGCGCAGGGAGGCTACGAGCAGTACTTC.

This chain joins TRBV9 and TRBJ2-2, with TRBD2 identical over 9 bases. CDR3 length equals 15 residues. J gave up 5 bases and V 4 bases, and 6 bases lay outside the gene matches. Germline V CDR1 and CDR2: SGDLS, YYNGEE. CDR3 DNA sequence: TGTGCCAGCAGCATCCAGCGGGAGGATACCGGGGAGCTGTTTTTT. Translation gives CASSIQREDTGELFF. Complete variable domain (other parts from reference TRBV9 and TRBJ2-2): DSGVTQTPKHLITATGQRVTLRCSPRSGDLSVYWYQQSLDQGLQFLIQYYNGEERAKGNILERFSAQQFPDLHSELNLSSLELGDSALYFCASSIQREDTGELFFGEGSRLTVL.

This clone was detected once. The DNA for the CDR3 is TGTGCCAGCACCTCGTGGGAGGGGGTAGGCTACACCTTC. Residues: CASTSWEGVGYTF. The chain links TRBV7-2 to TRBJ1-2; D might be TRBD1 (6 bases). Germline CDR1 SGHTA, CDR2 FQGNSA. Trimming removed 7 bases at V and 8 bases at J, with 17 bases between. This CDR3 comprises 13 residues.

The rearrangement links TRBV28 to TRBJ1-5; D possibly corresponds to TRBD1 (6 bases). V lost 6 bases and J lost 4, with 16 bases in between. From germline, CDR1 is MDHEN and CDR2 SYDVKM. The CDR3 has 15 residues. The CDR3 region has the DNA TGTGCCAGCAGAAAGACAGGCCAAGGGAATCAGCCCCAGCATTTT. Encoded protein: CASRKTGQGNQPQHF.

This clone was seen only once. The V and J genes are TRBV28 and TRBJ1-4; D ambiguous. From germline, CDR1 is MDHEN and CDR2 SYDVKM. The CDR3 is 14 residues long. With 7 bases removed from V and 8 bases from J, the gap between germline ends came to 17 bases. The CDR3 DNA sequence: TGTGCCAGCACCCTCCGGGGAAAGCACGAAAAACTGTTTTTT. Protein product: CASTLRGKHEKLFF.

This clone was found many times. This chain joins TRBV7-9 and TRBJ1-2; TRBD1 matches 9 bases. CDR3 size: 17 residues. Germline CDR1 is SEHNR and CDR2 is FQNEAQ (reference sequence). Trimming removed 5 bases from V and 2 bases from J; junction bases left unmatched: 12. CDR3 DNA sequence: TGTGCCAGCAGCGTATTATGGACAGGGGTTTCCAACTATGGCTACACCTTC. This gives the protein CASSVLWTGVSNYGYTF.

The chain is built from TRBV2 and TRBJ1-5; D gene unclear. V shed 8 bases and J shed 2 bases, with 10 bases lying between them. Germline loops: CDR1 SNHLY, CDR2 FYNNEI. This CDR3 contains 13 residues. This CDR3 is CASGQYGNQPQHF. The CDR3 coding sequence is TGTGCCAGCGGTCAGTATGGCAATCAGCCCCAGCATTTT.

V usage is TRBV7-2 and J usage is TRBJ1-6, with 9 bases that match TRBD1. CDR3 length equals 15 residues. V was pared by 1 base and J by 7 bases, with 2 bases of the junction left unmatched. Germline lookup yields CDR1 SGHTA and CDR2 FQGNSA. The DNA of the CDR3 is TGTGCCAGCAGCTTAGTGGGACAGGGAAATTCACCCCTCCACTTT. Amino acid sequence: CASSLVGQGNSPLHF. Variable domain in full (rest from reference TRBV7-2 and TRBJ1-6): GAGVSQSPSNKVTEKGKDVELRCDPISGHTALYWYRQSLGQGLEFLIYFQGNSAPDKSGLPSDRFSAERTGGSVSTLTIQRTQQEDSAVYLCASSLVGQGNSPLHFGNGTRLTVT.

The rearrangement links TRBV5-5 to TRBJ1-4; TRBD1 matches 10 bases. V lost 2 bases, J lost 8 bases, and 3 bases stayed unmatched. The germline V gene encodes CDR1 SGHKS and CDR2 YYEKEE (reference sequence). This CDR3 has 14 amino acids. The CDR3 protein is CASSFSGQGEKLFF. CDR3 in DNA: TGTGCCAGCAGCTTCTCGGGACAGGGGGAAAAACTGTTTTTT.

The gene calls are TRBV15 and TRBJ2-7, with 8 bases fitting TRBD2. CDR1 and CDR2 (germline): LNHNV, YYDKDF (reference sequence). Unmatched junction bases numbered 11, after V lost 6 bases and J lost 4 bases. The CDR3 is 15 residues long. The CDR3 coding sequence is TGTGCCACCAGGGAGAGGCGGGGGGCCCAATACGAGCAGTACTTC. Translating it yields CATRERRGAQYEQYF.

This chain uses TRBV6-5 with TRBJ1-1; unclear D gene. CDR3 length: 14 residues. From germline, CDR1 is MNHEY and CDR2 SVGAGI. The V gene lost 6 bases and the J gene lost 1 base, with 12 bases spanning the gap. CDR3 bases: TGTGCCAGCAGCAAAACCTCAGGGAACACTGAAGCTTTCTTT. Translation gives CASSKTSGNTEAFF.

V is TRBV9 and J is TRBJ1-5, with 7 bases lining up with TRBD1. The V gene end was trimmed by 3 bases and the J gene end by 0 bases; junction bases not matched to a gene: 3. The CDR3 covers 15 residues. Germline assignment: CDR1 SGDLS and CDR2 YYNGEE. CDR3 region: CASSATGDSNQPQHF. The CDR3 DNA reads as TGTGCCAGCAGCGCAACAGGGGATAGCAATCAGCCCCAGCATTTT. The whole variable domain, filled in from reference TRBV9 and TRBJ1-5, reads DSGVTQTPKHLITATGQRVTLRCSPRSGDLSVYWYQQSLDQGLQFLIQYYNGEERAKGNILERFSAQQFPDLHSELNLSSLELGDSALYFCASSATGDSNQPQHFGDGTRLSIL.

This chain links TRBV4-3 with TRBJ2-6, with TRBD1 matching 7 bases. V lost 2 bases to trimming and J lost 0 bases; unmatched junction nucleotides: 4. Germline lookup yields CDR1 LGHNA and CDR2 YSLEER. The CDR3 spans 17 residues. The CDR3 reads CASSQLTGNSGANVLTF. The CDR3 DNA is TGCGCCAGCAGCCAATTGACAGGGAACTCTGGGGCCAACGTCCTGACTTTC.

This chain uses TRBV6-2 or TRBV6-3 with TRBJ1-3; D gene ambiguous. Trimming removed 4 bases at V and 0 bases at J, with 7 bases between. Germline CDR1 and CDR2: MNHEY and SVGEGT. This CDR3 is 14 amino acids long. The CDR3 DNA reads as TGTGCCAGCAGTTTCGGGAACTCTGGAAACACCATATATTTT. The encoded protein is CASSFGNSGNTIYF.

The chain has TRBV7-9 and TRBJ1-5; no clear D gene. Trimming removed 1 base from V and 0 bases from J, with 10 bases in between. The CDR3 sequence is 16 residues long. Germline V gene data show CDR1 as SEHNR and CDR2 as FQNEAQ (reference sequence). The CDR3 DNA reads as TGTGCCAGCAGCTTAGGTAACTTTCTTAGCAATCAGCCCCAGCATTTT. Amino acids: CASSLGNFLSNQPQHF.

The V gene is TRBV29-1, the J gene TRBJ1-2, with D perhaps matching TRBD1 (5 bases). Trimming left V 2 bases short and J 4 bases short, with 8 bases between. Looked up from germline, CDR1 is SQVTM and CDR2 is ANQGSEA. The CDR3 is 12 residues long. CDR3 protein: CSVERGSYGYTF. The CDR3 nucleotides read TGCAGCGTTGAACGGGGGTCCTATGGCTACACCTTC.

The chain combines TRBV4-2 with TRBJ2-5; D is possibly TRBD2 (6 bases). This CDR3 has 16 residues. Germline CDR1 reads LGHNA; CDR2 reads YNFKEQ. Trimming pared 0 bases from V and 5 bases from J, leaving 16 bases between. CDR3 protein: CASSQDRFGGVETQYF. Written as DNA, the CDR3 is TGTGCCAGCAGCCAAGATAGGTTCGGAGGGGTGGAGACCCAGTACTTC.

The V call is TRBV7-8, the J call TRBJ2-5; the D gene is possibly TRBD2 (6 bases). The V and J ends lost 3 bases and 4 bases respectively, with 12 bases between them. Germline CDR1 SGHVS, CDR2 FQNEAQ. The CDR3 consists of 14 residues. This CDR3 is CASSFSAGGETQYF. The CDR3, as DNA: TGTGCCAGCAGCTTTTCGGCCGGGGGAGAGACCCAGTACTTC.

The gene calls are TRBV6-2 or TRBV6-3 and TRBJ2-2; 14 bases are a match to TRBD2. With 0 bases clipped from V and 4 bases from J, the junction kept 4 bases outside the gene matches. The CDR3 is made up of 18 amino acids. The germline CDR1 and CDR2 sequences are MNHEY and SVGEGT. CDR3 sequence (DNA): TGTGCCAGCAGTTACTCCGGGACTAGCGGGAGATTCACCGGGGAGCTGTTTTTT. Translated: CASSYSGTSGRFTGELFF.

This chain joins TRBV18 and TRBJ1-2; D gene ambiguous. The germline V gene encodes CDR1 KGHSH and CDR2 LQKENI. The CDR3 consists of 12 residues. Trimming shortened V by 0 bases and J by 6 bases, and 5 bases separated the two germline ends. CDR3 loop: CASSPPYDGYTF. The CDR3 nucleotides are TGTGCCAGCTCACCACCGTATGATGGCTACACCTTC.

V is TRBV28 and J is TRBJ2-7; TRBD1 matches at 8 bases. CDR1 MDHEN and CDR2 SYDVKM come from the germline V gene. The CDR3 runs to 13 residues. Trimming at V came to 7 bases and at J to 2 bases, leaving 4 bases not matched to a gene. CDR3 loop: CASTRTGTYEQYF. The CDR3 coding sequence is TGTGCCAGCACACGGACAGGGACCTACGAGCAGTACTTC.

The rearrangement links TRBV27 to TRBJ2-3; D may be TRBD2 (5 bases). The germline V gene has CDR1 MNHEY and CDR2 SMNVEV (reference sequence). Trimming took 2 bases from V and 4 from J, leaving 7 bases between them. This CDR3 comprises 13 residues. The CDR3 bases are TGTGCCAGCAGTTTAACTAGGGCAGATACGCAGTATTTT. It specifies CASSLTRADTQYF.

The chain recombines TRBV19 with TRBJ1-6; 8 bases map to TRBD1. Losses at the gene ends were 4 bases for V and 7 bases for J; bases not matched to a gene: 12. The CDR3 contains 17 residues. Germline V lookup: CDR1 LNHDA, CDR2 SQIVND (reference sequence). The CDR3 is CASSTGPGQGQNSPLHF. DNA for the CDR3: TGTGCCAGTAGTACCGGCCCCGGACAGGGACAAAATTCACCCCTCCACTTT.

This clone was seen just once. The chain joins TRBV11-3 to TRBJ1-6, with a weak D call TRBD1 (5 bases). The CDR3 consists of 14 residues. Germline V gene data show CDR1 as SGHNT and CDR2 as YENEEA. V lost 3 bases to trimming and J lost 8 bases, with 11 bases between them. Here the CDR3 reads CASSFPGKDSPLHF. The CDR3 DNA sequence: TGTGCCAGCAGCTTCCCAGGGAAGGATTCACCCCTCCACTTT. The full variable domain, completed using reference TRBV11-3 and TRBJ1-6, is EAGVVQSPRYKIIEKKQPVAFWCNPISGHNTLYWYLQNLGQGPELLIRYENEEAVDDSQLPKDRFSAERLKGVDSTLKIQPAELGDSAVYLCASSFPGKDSPLHFGNGTRLTVT.

The chain couples TRBV11-3 to TRBJ2-5; TRBD1 might be the D (6 bases). The CDR3 length is 16 residues. Trimming left V 0 bases short and J 3 bases short, with 14 bases between. Germline CDR1 SGHNT, CDR2 YENEEA. CDR3 in amino acids: CASSLDLTGVKETQYF. The CDR3 DNA sequence: TGTGCCAGCAGCTTAGATCTGACAGGAGTCAAAGAGACCCAGTACTTC.

The rearrangement joins TRBV11-3 to TRBJ2-5; TRBD2 is a possible D gene (5 bases). Germline V gene sequence: CDR1 SGHNT, CDR2 YENEEA. V gave up 1 base and J gave up 5 bases, with 14 bases separating them. The CDR3 length is 15 residues. CDR3 nucleotide sequence: TGTGCCAGCAGCTTAGGGGTGGGAGCTGGCGAGACCCAGTACTTC. It specifies CASSLGVGAGETQYF.

The genes are TRBV27 and TRBJ1-2; 8 bases match TRBD1. V was pared by 5 bases and J by 5 bases, with 10 bases of the junction left unmatched. The CDR3 spans 15 residues. Per germline, CDR1 MNHEY and CDR2 SMNVEV (reference sequence). CDR3 amino acids: CASSSAGQGVYGYTF. The CDR3 DNA reads TGTGCCAGCAGTAGCGCCGGACAGGGCGTTTATGGCTACACCTTC.

The chain employs TRBV4-3 and TRBJ1-5; D remains unclear. Trimming took off 0 bases at V and 6 bases at J, with 12 bases between the two ends. CDR3 length: 15 residues. Germline values: CDR1 LGHNA, CDR2 YSLEER. The CDR3 sequence: CASSQDLYSTQPQHF. The CDR3 DNA sequence: TGCGCCAGCAGCCAAGATCTATATTCCACTCAGCCCCAGCATTTT.

V and J are TRBV11-2 and TRBJ2-3; 12 nucleotides align to TRBD2. The trim removed 2 bases at V and 6 bases at J, leaving 0 bases unmatched. CDR1 SGHAT and CDR2 FQNNGV come from the germline V gene. CDR3 length equals 14 residues. CDR3 in DNA: TGTGCCAGCAGCTTAACTAGCGGGAGGGATACGCAGTATTTT. It codes for CASSLTSGRDTQYF.